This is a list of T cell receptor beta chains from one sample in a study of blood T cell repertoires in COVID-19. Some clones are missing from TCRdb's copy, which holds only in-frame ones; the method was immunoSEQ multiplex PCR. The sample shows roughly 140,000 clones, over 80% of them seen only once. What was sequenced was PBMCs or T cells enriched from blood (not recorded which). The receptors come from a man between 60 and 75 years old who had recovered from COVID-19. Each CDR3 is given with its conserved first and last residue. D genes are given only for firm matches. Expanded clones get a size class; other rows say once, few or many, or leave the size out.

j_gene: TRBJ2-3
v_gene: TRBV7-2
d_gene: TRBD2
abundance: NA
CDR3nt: TGTGCCAGCAGCTTAGAGGCGGGAGAGGCAGATACGCAGTATTTT
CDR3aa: CASSLEAGEADTQYF

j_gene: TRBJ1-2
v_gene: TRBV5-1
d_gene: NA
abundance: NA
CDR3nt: TGCGCCAGCAGCTTGGATCTGGGGGGGAATGGCTACACCTTC
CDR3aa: CASSLDLGGNGYTF

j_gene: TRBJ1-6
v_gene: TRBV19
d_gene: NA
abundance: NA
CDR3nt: TGTGCCAGTAGTATTGGCAGAATAAATTCACCCCTCCACTTT
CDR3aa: CASSIGRINSPLHF

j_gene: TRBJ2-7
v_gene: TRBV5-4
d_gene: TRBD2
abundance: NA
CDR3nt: TGTGCCAGCAGCTCTAGCGGGGGGCTCTACGAGCAGTACTTC
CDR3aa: CASSSSGGLYEQYF

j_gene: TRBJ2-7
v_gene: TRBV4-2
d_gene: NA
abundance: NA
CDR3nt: TGTGCCAGCAGCCAAGACGCGGCAGGGAGGGAGCAGTACTTC
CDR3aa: CASSQDAAGREQYF

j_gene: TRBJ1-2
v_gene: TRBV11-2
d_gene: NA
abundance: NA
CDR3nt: TGTGCCAGCAGCCAGGAGGGAAATGGCTACACCTTC
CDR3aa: CASSQEGNGYTF

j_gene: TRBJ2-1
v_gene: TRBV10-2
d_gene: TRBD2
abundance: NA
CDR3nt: TGCGCCAGCAGGCAGGCGGGGGGGCCAAGGGAGCAGTTCTTC
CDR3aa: CASRQAGGPREQFF

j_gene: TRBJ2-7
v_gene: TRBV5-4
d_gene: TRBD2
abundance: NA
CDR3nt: TGTGCCAGCAGCCTGGGGGTAGCGGGGGGCAGGGCCGAGCAGTACTTC
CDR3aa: CASSLGVAGGRAEQYF

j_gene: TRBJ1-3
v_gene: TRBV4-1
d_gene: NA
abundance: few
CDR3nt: TGCGCCAGCAGCCGGGGGGAGGGGAGCTCTGGAAACACCATATATTTT
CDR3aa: CASSRGEGSSGNTIYF

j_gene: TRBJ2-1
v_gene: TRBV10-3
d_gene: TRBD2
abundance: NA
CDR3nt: TGTGCCATCAGTGAGTCTCAAGCGGGGGGGCCAAATGAGCAGTTCTTC
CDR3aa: CAISESQAGGPNEQFF

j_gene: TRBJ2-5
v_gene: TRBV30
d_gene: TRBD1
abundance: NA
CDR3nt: TGTGCCTGGAGTAGGGGGCAGGGGATGGGAGAGACCCAGTACTTC
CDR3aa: CAWSRGQGMGETQYF

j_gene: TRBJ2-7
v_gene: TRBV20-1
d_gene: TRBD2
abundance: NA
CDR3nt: TGCAGTTCTGGTGTGGGAGCGGGGGAGCAGTACTTC
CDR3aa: CSSGVGAGEQYF

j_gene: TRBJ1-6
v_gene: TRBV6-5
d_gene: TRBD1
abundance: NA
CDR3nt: TGTGCCAGCAGTTACTCCGGACAGGGTAATTCACCCCTCCACTTT
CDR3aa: CASSYSGQGNSPLHF

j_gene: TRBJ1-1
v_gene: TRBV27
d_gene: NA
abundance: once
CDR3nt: TGTGCCAGCAGCCCAACCGAGGGTCACACTGAAGCTTTCTTT
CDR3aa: CASSPTEGHTEAFF

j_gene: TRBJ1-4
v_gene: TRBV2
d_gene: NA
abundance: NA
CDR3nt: TGTGCCAGCAGGGCAACAGGAGCAAAGGTCGAAAAACTGTTTTTT
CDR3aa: CASRATGAKVEKLFF

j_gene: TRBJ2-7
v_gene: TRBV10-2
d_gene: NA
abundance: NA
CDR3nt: TGCGCCAGCAGCAAACAGGGCTACGAGCAGTACTTC
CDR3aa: CASSKQGYEQYF

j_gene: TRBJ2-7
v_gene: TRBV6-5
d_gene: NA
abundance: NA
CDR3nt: TGTGCCAGCAGGACGGGGGTATCCGAGCAGTACTTC
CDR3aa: CASRTGVSEQYF

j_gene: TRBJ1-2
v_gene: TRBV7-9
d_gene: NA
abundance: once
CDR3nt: TGTGCCAGCAGCTTAGTTCCAGGAGGGAACTATGGCTACACCTTC
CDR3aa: CASSLVPGGNYGYTF

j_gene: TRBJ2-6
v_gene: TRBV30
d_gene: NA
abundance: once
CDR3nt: TGTGCCTGGACCAGCGCTGGGGCCAACGTCCTGACTTTC
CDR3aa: CAWTSAGANVLTF

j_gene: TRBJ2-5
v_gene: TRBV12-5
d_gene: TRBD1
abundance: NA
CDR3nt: TGTGCTAGTGGCAGTACAGGGGAGAGGACCCAGTACTTC
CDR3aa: CASGSTGERTQYF

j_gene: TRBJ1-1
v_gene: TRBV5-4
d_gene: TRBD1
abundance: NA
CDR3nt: TGTGCCAGCAGCCCCCCGAGGGGGCATGAAGCTTTCTTT
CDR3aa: CASSPPRGHEAFF

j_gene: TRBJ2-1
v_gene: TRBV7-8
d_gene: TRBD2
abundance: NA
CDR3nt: TGTGCCAGCAGCTTATGGGGGACTAGCTCCTACAATGAGCAGTTCTTC
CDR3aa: CASSLWGTSSYNEQFF

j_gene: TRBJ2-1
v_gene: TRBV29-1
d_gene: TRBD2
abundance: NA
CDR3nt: TGCAGCGTTGTCACCAAAGCGGGGGTAGACTACAATGAGCAGTTCTTC
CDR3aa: CSVVTKAGVDYNEQFF

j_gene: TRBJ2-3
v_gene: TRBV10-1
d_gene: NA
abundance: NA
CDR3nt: TGCGCCAGCAGCGACGGACTCCTCGCGTTGTATTTT
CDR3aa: CASSDGLLALYF

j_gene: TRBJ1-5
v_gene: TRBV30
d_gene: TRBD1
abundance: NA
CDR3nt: TGTGCCTGGAGTTCGGGGACAGGGAGCAATCAGCCCCAGCATTTT
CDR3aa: CAWSSGTGSNQPQHF

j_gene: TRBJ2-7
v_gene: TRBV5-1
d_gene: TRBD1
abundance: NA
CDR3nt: TGCGCCAGCAGCTTGGGGACAGGGAAGTCCTACGAGCAGTACTTC
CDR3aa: CASSLGTGKSYEQYF

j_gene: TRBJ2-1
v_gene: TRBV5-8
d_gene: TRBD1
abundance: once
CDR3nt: TGTGCCAGCAGCCTTGGGTGGGGGACAGCGACCTACTACAATGAGCAGTTCTTC
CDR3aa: CASSLGWGTATYYNEQFF

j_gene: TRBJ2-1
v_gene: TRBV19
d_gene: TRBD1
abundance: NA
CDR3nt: TGTGCCAGTAGCCCGGACAGGGGGGACAATGAGCAGTTCTTC
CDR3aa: CASSPDRGDNEQFF

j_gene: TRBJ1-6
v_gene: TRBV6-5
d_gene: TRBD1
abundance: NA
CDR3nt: TGTGCCAGCAGCCAAGGACAGGGTGGTTCACCCCTCCACTTT
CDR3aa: CASSQGQGGSPLHF

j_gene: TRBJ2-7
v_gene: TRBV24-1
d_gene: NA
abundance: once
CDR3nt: TGTGCCACCAGTGGGCAGCCCAGACTCTTCGAGCAGTACTTC
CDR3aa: CATSGQPRLFEQYF

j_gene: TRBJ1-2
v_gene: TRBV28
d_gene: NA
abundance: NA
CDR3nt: TGTGCCAGCAGTTTTTGGGCAAACCAGGGCTACACCTTC
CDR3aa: CASSFWANQGYTF

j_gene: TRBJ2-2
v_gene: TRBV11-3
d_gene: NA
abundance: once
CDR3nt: TGTGCCAGCAGCTTAGGTGGCAGGGGTAGAAGCACCGGGGAGCTGTTTTTT
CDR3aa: CASSLGGRGRSTGELFF

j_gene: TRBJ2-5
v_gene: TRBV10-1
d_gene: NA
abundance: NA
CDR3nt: TGCGCCAGCAGTTGGGACATCCAAGAGACCCAGTACTTC
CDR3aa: CASSWDIQETQYF

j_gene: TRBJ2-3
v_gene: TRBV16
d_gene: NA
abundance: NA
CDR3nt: TGTGCCAGCAGCCAATCCACACATACGCAGTATTTT
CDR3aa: CASSQSTHTQYF

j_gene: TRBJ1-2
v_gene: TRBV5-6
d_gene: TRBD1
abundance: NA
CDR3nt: TGTGCCAGCAGCCCAAACAAACGGACAGGGGGCGACTATGGCTACACCTTC
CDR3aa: CASSPNKRTGGDYGYTF

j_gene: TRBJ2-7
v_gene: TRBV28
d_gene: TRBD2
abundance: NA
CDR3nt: TGTGCCAGCAGTAGTAGCGGGAGTTACGAGCAGTACTTC
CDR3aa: CASSSSGSYEQYF

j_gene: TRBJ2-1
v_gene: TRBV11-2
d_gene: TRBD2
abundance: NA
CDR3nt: TGTGCCAGCAGCTTGATGGGACTAGCGGGGTTCGATGAGCAGTTCTTC
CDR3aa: CASSLMGLAGFDEQFF

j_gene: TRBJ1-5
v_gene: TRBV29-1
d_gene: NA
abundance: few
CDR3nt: TGCAGCGTTGAAGACGCGGCGGAACGGATGCATTTT
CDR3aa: CSVEDAAERMHF

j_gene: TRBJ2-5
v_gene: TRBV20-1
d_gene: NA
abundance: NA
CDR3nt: TGCCGGCCGGCGGGACAAGAGACCCAGTACTTC
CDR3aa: CRPAGQETQYF

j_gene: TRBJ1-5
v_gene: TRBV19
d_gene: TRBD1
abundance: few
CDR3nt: TGTGCCAGTAGTTTTCAGACAGGGGGCTGGAGCAATCAGCCCCAGCATTTT
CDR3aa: CASSFQTGGWSNQPQHF

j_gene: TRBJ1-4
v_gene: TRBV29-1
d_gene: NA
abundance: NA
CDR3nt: TGCAGCGTTGCATTACAGTCGACTAATGAAAAACTGTTTTTT
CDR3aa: CSVALQSTNEKLFF

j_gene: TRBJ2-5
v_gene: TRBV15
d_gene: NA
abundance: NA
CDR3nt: TGTGCCACCAGCAGGGTGGACAGCTCTCAAGAGACCCAGTACTTC
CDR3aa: CATSRVDSSQETQYF

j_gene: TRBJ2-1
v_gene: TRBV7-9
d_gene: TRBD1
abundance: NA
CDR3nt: TGTGCCAGCAGCTTTGCTGGGGACAGGGACAATGAGCAGTTCTTC
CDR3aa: CASSFAGDRDNEQFF

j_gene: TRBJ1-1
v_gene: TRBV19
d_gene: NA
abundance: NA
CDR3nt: TGTGCCAGTCAAATCAACAGGGCCGCTGAAGCTTTCTTT
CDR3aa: CASQINRAAEAFF

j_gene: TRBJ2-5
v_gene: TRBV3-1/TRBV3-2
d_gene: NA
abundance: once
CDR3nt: TGTGCCAGCAGCCAGGACACCGCACAAGAGACCCAGTACTTC
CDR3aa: CASSQDTAQETQYF

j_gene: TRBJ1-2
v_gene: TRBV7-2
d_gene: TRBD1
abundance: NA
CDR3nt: TGTGCCAGCAGCCTACGACAGGGCTACTATGGCTACACCTTC
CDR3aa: CASSLRQGYYGYTF

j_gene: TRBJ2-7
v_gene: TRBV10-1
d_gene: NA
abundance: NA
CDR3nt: TGCGCCAGCAGTGAGGGCAACTCCTACGAGCAGTACTTC
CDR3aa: CASSEGNSYEQYF

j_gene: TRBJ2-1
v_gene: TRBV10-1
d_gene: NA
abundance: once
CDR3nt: TGCGCCAGCAGTCAAGGGGTGTTGGGAAGGCAGCAGTTCTTC
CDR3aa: CASSQGVLGRQQFF

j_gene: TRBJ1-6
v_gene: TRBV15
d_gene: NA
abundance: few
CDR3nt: TGTGCCACCAGCAGCCAGGATAATTCACCCCTCCACTTT
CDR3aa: CATSSQDNSPLHF

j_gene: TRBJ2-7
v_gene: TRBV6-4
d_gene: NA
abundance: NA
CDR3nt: TGTGCCAGCAGCTTGGTCGATTTCGGCGGGAACTCCTACGAGCAGTACTTC
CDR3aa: CASSLVDFGGNSYEQYF

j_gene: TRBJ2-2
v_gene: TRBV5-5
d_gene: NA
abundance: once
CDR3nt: TGTGCCAGCAGCTCGGCTGGGGGCTGGGGCACCGGGGAGCTGTTTTTT
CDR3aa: CASSSAGGWGTGELFF

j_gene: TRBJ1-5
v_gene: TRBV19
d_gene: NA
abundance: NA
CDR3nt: TGTGCCAGTAGGGACACAATGAGGCAGTCCCAGCATTTT
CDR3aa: CASRDTMRQSQHF

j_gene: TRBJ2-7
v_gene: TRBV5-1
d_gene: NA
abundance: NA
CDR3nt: TGCGCCAGCAGCTTGGAACAGGGAAGCTACGAGCAGTACTTC
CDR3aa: CASSLEQGSYEQYF

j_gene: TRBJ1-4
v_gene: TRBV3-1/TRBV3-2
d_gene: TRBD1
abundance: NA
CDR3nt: TGTGCCAGCAGCCACCGACAGGGCAGAAATGAAAAACTGTTTTTT
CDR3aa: CASSHRQGRNEKLFF

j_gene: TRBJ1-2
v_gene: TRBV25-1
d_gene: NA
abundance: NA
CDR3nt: TGTGCCAGCAGTATCGGACAACTCCTCGGTGGCTACACCTTC
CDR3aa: CASSIGQLLGGYTF